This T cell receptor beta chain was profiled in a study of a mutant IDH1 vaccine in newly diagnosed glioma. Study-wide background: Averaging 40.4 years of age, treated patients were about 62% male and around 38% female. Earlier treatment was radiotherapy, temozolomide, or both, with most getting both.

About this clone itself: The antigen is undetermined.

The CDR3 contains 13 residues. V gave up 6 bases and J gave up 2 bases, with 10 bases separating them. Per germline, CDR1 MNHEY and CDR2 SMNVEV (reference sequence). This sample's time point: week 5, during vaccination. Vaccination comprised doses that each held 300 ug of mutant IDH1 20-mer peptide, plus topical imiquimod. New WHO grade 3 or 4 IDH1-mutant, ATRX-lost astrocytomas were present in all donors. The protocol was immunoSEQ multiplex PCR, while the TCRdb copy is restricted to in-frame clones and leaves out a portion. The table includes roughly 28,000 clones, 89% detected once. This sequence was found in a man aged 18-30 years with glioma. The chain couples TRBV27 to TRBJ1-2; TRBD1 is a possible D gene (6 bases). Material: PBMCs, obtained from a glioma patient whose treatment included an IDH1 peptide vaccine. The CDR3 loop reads CASSNTGNYGYTF. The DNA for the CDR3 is TGTGCCAGCAGCAATACAGGGAACTATGGCTACACCTTC.